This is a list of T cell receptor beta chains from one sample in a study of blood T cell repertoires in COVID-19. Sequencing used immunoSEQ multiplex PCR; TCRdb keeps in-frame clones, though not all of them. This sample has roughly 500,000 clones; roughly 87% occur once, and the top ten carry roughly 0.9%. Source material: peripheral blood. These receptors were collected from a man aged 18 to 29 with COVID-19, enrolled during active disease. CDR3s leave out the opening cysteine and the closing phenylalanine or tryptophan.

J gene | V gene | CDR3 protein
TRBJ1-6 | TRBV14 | ASSPYLDSPLH
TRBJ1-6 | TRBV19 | ASSPNSEAADFDSPLH
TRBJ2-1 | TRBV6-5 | ASSPGQTDNEQF
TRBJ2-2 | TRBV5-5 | ASSLWLRLAGTGELF
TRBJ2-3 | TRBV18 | ASSPGQTDTQY
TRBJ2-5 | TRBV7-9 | ASSLISRKETQY
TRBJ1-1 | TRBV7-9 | ACEGIADTEAF
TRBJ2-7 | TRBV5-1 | ASSRLAGLEQY
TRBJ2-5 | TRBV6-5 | ASMRQGAGGETQY
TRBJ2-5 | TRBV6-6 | ASSYYSDQETQY
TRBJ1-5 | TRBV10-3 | AISADWIPQH
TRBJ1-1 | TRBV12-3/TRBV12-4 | ASSLGGGSF
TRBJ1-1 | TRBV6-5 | ASRVQGRSEAF
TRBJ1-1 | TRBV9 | ASSVCGAGMRAF
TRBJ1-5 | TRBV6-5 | ASSRGRGNQPQH
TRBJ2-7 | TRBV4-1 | ASSQSSGVSYEQY
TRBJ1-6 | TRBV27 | ASCTLQGYNSPLH
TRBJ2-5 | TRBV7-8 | ASSFPPGTSGSDQY
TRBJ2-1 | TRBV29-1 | SVRPGGMYNEQF
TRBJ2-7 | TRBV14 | ASSQGRARGPTYEQY
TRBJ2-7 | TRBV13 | ASSPPQLSYEQY
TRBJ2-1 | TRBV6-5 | ASRSGGASYNEQF
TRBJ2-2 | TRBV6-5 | ASSYYGANTGELF
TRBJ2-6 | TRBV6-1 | ASSEQVGTSGANVLT
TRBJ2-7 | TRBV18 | ASSPGTGGAYEQY
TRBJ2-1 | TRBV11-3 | ASSLGGQGRDEQF
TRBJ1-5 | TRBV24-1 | ATSDLTGAQPQH
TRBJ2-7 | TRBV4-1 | ASSQGRGRSSYEQY
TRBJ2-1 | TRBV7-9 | ASSLGIGTANNEQF
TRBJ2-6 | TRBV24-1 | ATSDPDMPGANVLT
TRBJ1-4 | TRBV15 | ATSREQGADEKLF
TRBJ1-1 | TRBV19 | ASSNPGGRRTEAF
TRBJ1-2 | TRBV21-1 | ASSKGGHKLPGTYGYT
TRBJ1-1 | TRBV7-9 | ASSSNRGDWNTEAF
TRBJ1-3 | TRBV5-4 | ASSLGPSGALSGNTIY
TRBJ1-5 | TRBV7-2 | ASSLAREQPQH
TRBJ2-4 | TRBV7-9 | ASTPSGREFQY
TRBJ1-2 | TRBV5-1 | ASSIGQLMSGYT
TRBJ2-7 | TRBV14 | ASSPSTSGSYEQY
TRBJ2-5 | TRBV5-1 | ASSHERAAQY
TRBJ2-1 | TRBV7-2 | ASSLILNEQF
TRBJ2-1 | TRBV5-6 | ASSFDGGPYNEQF
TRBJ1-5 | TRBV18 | ASSPADFAQPQH
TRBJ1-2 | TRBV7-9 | ASSRPTGLDGYT
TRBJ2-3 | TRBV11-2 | ASSSTSGSTDTQY
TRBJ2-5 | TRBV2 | ASSVASEETQY
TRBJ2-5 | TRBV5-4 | ASSRQVQETQY
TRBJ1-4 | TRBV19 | ASSTQTGTGGEKLF
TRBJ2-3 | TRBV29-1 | SVEPPYGKSTDTQY
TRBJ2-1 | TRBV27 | ASSFQGPYNEQF
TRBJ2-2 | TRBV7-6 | ASSLKGQGFRTGELF
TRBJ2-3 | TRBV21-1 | AGEGRGTDTQY
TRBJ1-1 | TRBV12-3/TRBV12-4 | ASSPRTRDKAF
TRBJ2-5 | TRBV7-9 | ASSSSGRARETQY